This record looks at one T cell receptor (beta chain) sequence and its context. Methods used by the authors: For nucleated cells, counts were estimated from reference gene primer amplification. Profiled with immunoSEQ multiplex PCR; TCRdb holds only in-frame clones, not every one. From that table come the V and J calls and clone size; the DNA was used to work out D and trimming. The profile covers 150,000 to 200,000 clones, with 86% appearing a single time and roughly 2.9% taken by the ten largest. This entry belongs to a study of blood T cell repertoires in COVID-19. The germline gives CDR1 SEHNR, CDR2 FQNEAQ (reference sequence). The CDR3 has 14 amino acids. Trimming took 2 bases from V and 1 from J, leaving 8 bases between them.

Sequenced input: peripheral blood. V is TRBV7-9 and J is TRBJ1-1, with TRBD1 as a possible D gene (5 bases). The receptor was derived from a woman aged 30 to 39 with active or convalescent COVID-19. CDR3 loop: CASSLQGENTEAFF. The CDR3 bases are TGTGCCAGCAGCTTACAGGGCGAGAACACTGAAGCTTTCTTT.